This T cell receptor (beta chain) was observed in a study of blood T cell repertoires in COVID-19. Background on the study: The origin of the acute and convalescent COVID-19 samples was the United States, Italy and Spain.

Study processing details: The authors estimated nucleated cell counts from reference gene primer amplification. Measured with immunoSEQ multiplex PCR; TCRdb has only the in-frame clones, and not every one. V and J calls and clone size are copied from that table; D and trimming were computed from the DNA. The sample carries under 450,000 clones, roughly 90% recorded once. Those enrolled in Seattle joined during active infection and were followed longitudinally afterward. Source material: peripheral blood. The sequence was collected from a woman in her sixties with COVID-19, enrolled during active disease.

The chain's CDR3 is CASSLSQGEALNEQFF. For the CDR3, the DNA is TGTGCCAGCAGTTTATCACAGGGTGAGGCTTTGAATGAGCAGTTCTTC. The chain employs TRBV27 and TRBJ2-1; D might be TRBD1 (6 bases). The CDR3 consists of 16 residues. Trimming stripped 0 bases from V and 7 bases from J, with 16 bases between. CDR1 MNHEY and CDR2 SMNVEV come from the germline V gene (reference sequence).